The sample holds a few counts of the clone carrying this T cell receptor (beta chain). The antigen remains undetermined. The sample belongs to a study of cytomegalovirus exposure and HLA in healthy donors. Study at large: Researchers previously reported finding some 110 million unique TCR beta sequences from about 200 million T cells. Genetic ancestry analysis placed more than 80% of the 400 or so donors that were genotyped in the Caucasian-associated cluster.

The PCR employed 60 Vbeta primers together with 13 Jbeta primers. The protocol was immunoSEQ multiplex PCR, while the TCRdb copy is restricted to in-frame clones and leaves out a portion. The table has 120,000 or so clones, about 10% seen once; the top ten hold approximately 4.4%. Germline lookup yields CDR1 MGHDK and CDR2 SYGVNS. This CDR3 is built from 14 residues. Trimming removed 7 bases at V and 1 base at J, with 11 bases between. Study-wide findings and caveats: In a later analysis, CMV-associated beta chains were mostly HLA-associated, it appeared. Diagnosis of cytomegalovirus status made by the classifier reportedly showed high specificity and sensitivity.

Sequencing was performed on PBMCs. This TCR derives from a woman younger than 30 in good health and CMV-seropositive. The chain employs TRBV25-1 and TRBJ2-1; D call uncertain. The CDR3 loop is CASTLAGSYNEQFF. The DNA for the CDR3 is TGTGCCAGCACCTTGGCTGGTTCCTACAATGAGCAGTTCTTC.